This T cell receptor beta chain was sequenced in a study of T cell responses to AZD1222 COVID-19 vaccine. This CDR3 region has 17 residues. Germline CDR1 SGHVS, CDR2 FQNEAQ. The ends lost 5 bases at V and 3 bases at J; junction bases unmatched: 6. General observations from the study: Donors in the cohort were predominantly white British and more often female, and clonal diversity was possibly underestimated. Nearly half of spike-specific TCRs reportedly go after variant regions that carry no mutations.

Sequencing was performed with immunoSEQ multiplex PCR; in TCRdb, only in-frame clones are kept and a portion is missing. Here the sample spans more than 150,000 clones, around 87% being singletons. This clone was observed a single time. As yet, its antigen is unknown. Sample: peripheral blood, taken on day 0 of MenACWY control vaccination. The chain combines TRBV7-8 with TRBJ2-6; 11 bases are a match to TRBD1. This clonotype was sampled from an adult in good health. The DNA for the CDR3 is TGTGCCAGCAGCCCCCGGACAGGGGGCTTTGGGGCCAACGTCCTGACTTTC. Its protein product is CASSPRTGGFGANVLTF.